This T cell receptor beta chain was profiled in a study of cytomegalovirus exposure and HLA in healthy donors. Turning to the study itself: Counted in an early data release were roughly 81 million unique TCRs from HLA-typed donors.

The PCR was carried out with 60 Vbeta primers and 13 Jbeta primers. Profiling relied on immunoSEQ multiplex PCR, and the TCRdb table lists in-frame clones only, not all of them. The table records under 200,000 clones, roughly 83% of them present only once. Germline CDR1 reads SEHNR; CDR2 reads FQNEAQ (reference sequence). There are 12 residues in the CDR3. Study results and limitations: An apparent linkage of common viral pathogens to several of the most significant clusters emerged in a later analysis. In a later analysis, at a false discovery rate of 0.05, some 17,000 TCR beta sequences were associated with HLA alleles. Per published accounts, TCR beta sequences correctly predicted the HLA-A and HLA-B alleles of most subjects.

With regard to this clone: Its matching antigen is unknown.

Sequenced input: PBMCs. This receptor was identified in a man aged 25-45 years in good health and CMV-seronegative. The gene calls are TRBV7-9 and TRBJ2-1, with D tentatively TRBD2 (5 bases). Here the CDR3 reads CSSEAANNEQFF. The CDR3 DNA is TGTTCCTCCGAAGCGGCGAACAATGAGCAGTTCTTC. Full variable domain (rest looked up from reference TRBV7-9 and TRBJ2-1): DTGVSQNPRHKITKRGQNVTFRCDPISEHNRLYWYRQTLGQGPEFLTYFQNEAQLEKSRLLSDRFSAERPKGSFSTLEIQRTEQGDSAMYLCSSEAANNEQFFGPGTRLTVL.